This T cell receptor beta chain was obtained from a study of CD8+ T cells in alopecia areata. Reverse transcribed after extraction, RNA yielded cDNA as the sequencing template. The method was immunoSEQ multiplex PCR; TCRdb's version includes in-frame clones alone and lacks a portion of them. The data show around 200,000 clones, 63% seen once. With respect to this clone: Its antigen is currently unknown.

Whole-study results and caveats: Alopecia totalis/universalis scalp especially showed more expanded CD8+ clones than normal scalp.

Germline-derived CDR1 and CDR2 are SQVTM and ANQGSEA. This CDR3 comprises 10 residues. Between the trimmed V and J ends, which lost 7 bases and 3 bases, there was a span of 6 bases. In alopecia areata patients, both lesional scalp punch biopsies and peripheral blood were collected. This specimen consisted of CD4+ T cells sorted from blood, obtained at week 0. The chain combines TRBV29-1 with TRBJ1-1; TRBD1 is a possible D gene (5 bases). The receptor's source is a human donor with alopecia areata. CDR3 bases: TGCAGCGGCAGGGACACTGAAGCTTTCTTT. Residues: CSGRDTEAFF.